Below are 21 T cell receptor beta chains sequenced from a single sample in a study of blood T cells in healthy people across ages. A second roughly 6 to 12 cycle PCR used barcoded and J-beta primers. TCRdb redid the calling of the 5' RACE reads with MiXCR, one entry per CDR3 protein. Altogether fewer than 1 million distinct CDR3 sequences are present, roughly 44% being singletons, with the ten largest covering around 18%. Sequenced input: blood. These receptors all stem from a man aged 60 to 75 in good health.

The chain uses TRBV3-1 and TRBJ2-7, with TRBD2 matching over 7 bases. The CDR3 has 15 residues. The germline V gene has CDR1 LGHDT and CDR2 YNNKEL (reference sequence). V shed 4 bases and J 0 bases; nucleotides not matched to a gene: 6. CDR3 amino acids: CASSRAGGGSYEQYF. CDR3 sequence (DNA): TGTGCCAGCAGCCGGGCCGGCGGGGGCTCCTACGAGCAGTACTTC.

The chain carries TRBV20-1 and TRBJ2-3; D remains ambiguous. V lost 6 bases, J lost 2 bases, and 9 bases lay in between. The CDR3 sequence is 12 residues long. Germline V gives CDR1 DFQATT, CDR2 SNEGSKA (reference sequence). CDR3 sequence: CSARPFTDTQYF. CDR3 nucleotides: TGCAGTGCCCGCCCCTTCACAGATACGCAGTATTTT.

The chain uses TRBV14 and TRBJ2-7; TRBD1 might be the D (6 bases). CDR3 length: 15 residues. V gave up 1 base and J gave up 7 bases, with 17 bases separating them. Germline loops: CDR1 SGHDN, CDR2 FVKESK. CDR3 nucleotides: TGTGCCAGCAGCCAAGGGACAGTTCTACGACAAGAGCAGTACTTC. It is translated as CASSQGTVLRQEQYF.

J is TRBJ2-7 and V is TRBV29-1; TRBD1 matches at 9 bases. V shed 4 bases and J 1 base; nucleotides not matched to a gene: 8. Germline V CDR1 and CDR2: SQVTM, ANQGSEA. The CDR3 is 15 residues long. CDR3: CSVVFGTGISYEQYF. In DNA, the CDR3 is TGCAGCGTTGTTTTCGGGACAGGGATTTCCTACGAGCAGTACTTC.

This clonotype was recorded a few times. The chain couples TRBV20-1 to TRBJ2-5; D assignment may be TRBD1 or TRBD2 (5 bases each). Trimming removed 6 bases from V and 2 bases from J, with 13 bases in between. The CDR3 runs to 13 residues. Germline V gene lookup returns CDR1 DFQATT and CDR2 SNEGSKA (reference sequence). The CDR3 here is CSAPGPTQETQYF. DNA of the CDR3: TGCAGTGCCCCGGGACCTACTCAAGAGACCCAGTACTTC.

This clonotype was detected a few times. V gene TRBV27 combines with J gene TRBJ2-7; 10 bases are a match to TRBD2. The CDR3 is made up of 18 amino acids. V shed 5 bases and J 4 bases; nucleotides not matched to a gene: 17. CDR1 and CDR2 from the germline V gene are MNHEY and SMNVEV (reference sequence). The CDR3 reads CASSGGTSGTQSRYEQYF. The CDR3 coding sequence is TGTGCCAGCAGTGGGGGAACTAGCGGGACCCAGAGTCGGTACGAGCAGTACTTC.

This clonotype has only a few counts. The chain links TRBV6-2 or TRBV6-3 to TRBJ2-3; possibly TRBD2 for D (6 bases). The CDR3 sequence is 16 residues long. From germline, CDR1 is MNHEY and CDR2 SVGEGT. V lost 5 bases and J 7 bases, leaving 22 bases between the germline ends. In DNA, the CDR3 is TGTGCCAGCAGTCCTGGGTTATACGGGAGCAAGAATACGCAGTATTTT. Residues: CASSPGLYGSKNTQYF.

The chain has TRBV12-3 or TRBV12-4 and TRBJ2-2; TRBD1 matches at 7 bases. V was pared by 5 bases and J by 6 bases, with 6 bases of the junction left unmatched. This CDR3 comprises 14 residues. CDR3 sequence (DNA): TGTGCCAGCAGTCGACAGGGCCCGCCCGGGGAGCTGTTTTTT. Protein: CASSRQGPPGELFF.

This sequence joins TRBV28 and TRBJ1-2, with D uncertain. In germline, CDR1 is MDHEN, CDR2 SYDVKM. This CDR3 spans 18 amino acids. Trimming removed 2 bases at V and 0 bases at J, with 19 bases between. The CDR3 reads CASSLKRGWETSNYGYTF. In nucleotides, the CDR3 is TGTGCCAGCAGTTTAAAACGGGGATGGGAGACCTCTAACTATGGCTACACCTTC.

The chain couples TRBV20-1 to TRBJ2-1, with a tentative D call TRBD2 (7 bases). The CDR3 loop spans 15 amino acids. Trimming stripped 3 bases from V and 7 bases from J, with 19 bases between. CDR1 is DFQATT and CDR2 is SNEGSKA in the germline V gene (reference sequence). In nucleotides, the CDR3 is TGCAGTGCTAGGAGGGGGGGACGTCTAAGGAATGAGCAGTTCTTC. Encoded protein: CSARRGGRLRNEQFF.

In its sample, this clonotype was seen a few times. The rearrangement uses TRBV10-3 and TRBJ1-2, with D uncertain. Germline CDR1 ENHRY, CDR2 SYGVKD. V was pared by 3 bases and J by 0 bases, with 5 bases between. The CDR3 runs 13 residues. The CDR3 DNA reads as TGTGCCATCAGTGAAGAGGCTAACTATGGCTACACCTTC. It specifies CAISEEANYGYTF.

In this sample, this clonotype turned up a few times. The CDR3 reads CASSFHESLSGNEQFF. The CDR3 DNA reads as TGTGCCAGCAGCTTCCACGAATCCCTCTCCGGCAATGAGCAGTTCTTC. The chain has TRBV7-8 and TRBJ2-1; D remains unclear. The V gene's germline CDR1 is SGHVS and CDR2 FQNEAQ. Trimming took 3 bases from V and 6 from J, leaving 18 bases between them. The CDR3 runs 16 residues.

As regards this clonotype: This may be a read error, as it is one base from a much larger clone. J is TRBJ2-5 and V is TRBV5-4; no clear D gene. The J call may be faulty, since TRBJ2-7 better matches the DNA end. The germline CDR1 and CDR2 sequences are SGHNT and YYREEE (reference sequence). The CDR3 contains 14 residues. The CDR3 is CASIPTPDAYEQYF. CDR3 DNA: TGTGCCAGCATCCCAACCCCCGACGCCTACGAGCAGTACTTC.

This chain uses TRBV4-3 with TRBJ2-3; no clear D gene. The germline V gene encodes CDR1 LGHNA and CDR2 YSLEER. V was trimmed by 1 base and J by 1 base, leaving 9 bases between them. The CDR3 covers 15 residues. CDR3 loop: CASSQALWGTDTQYF. In nucleotides, the CDR3 is TGCGCCAGCAGCCAAGCATTGTGGGGCACAGATACGCAGTATTTT.

This clonotype was seen more than once but under ten times. The chain is built from TRBV9 and TRBJ2-3, with D possibly being TRBD2 (6 bases). The CDR3 consists of 14 residues. Germline CDR1 is SGDLS and CDR2 is YYNGEE. The ends were cut back, 2 bases at V and 3 bases at J, with 10 bases in the middle. CDR3 in amino acids: CASSVRLETDTQYF. In nucleotides, the CDR3 is TGTGCCAGCAGCGTCCGACTAGAGACAGATACGCAGTATTTT.

This clonotype was recorded a few times. The chain is built from TRBV20-1 and TRBJ2-7; the D call may be TRBD1 or TRBD2 (5 bases each). This CDR3 is 16 amino acids long. Trimming cost V 5 bases and J 2 bases, with 22 bases left between them. Germline loops: CDR1 DFQATT, CDR2 SNEGSKA (reference sequence). The DNA of the CDR3 is TGCAGTGCTCATGATCGGGATCAGGGTTTAACCTACGAGCAGTACTTC. Translating gives CSAHDRDQGLTYEQYF.

V usage is TRBV9 and J usage is TRBJ2-5; TRBD2 agrees at 10 bases. The germline V gene has CDR1 SGDLS and CDR2 YYNGEE. The CDR3 sequence is 14 residues long. The V gene end was trimmed by 0 bases and the J gene end by 5 bases; junction bases not matched to a gene: 1. CDR3 loop: CASSVEGLAETQYF. For the CDR3, the DNA is TGTGCCAGCAGCGTAGAGGGACTAGCGGAGACCCAGTACTTC.

The V gene is TRBV6-5, the J gene TRBJ1-4; 10 nucleotides align to TRBD1. Germline lookup yields CDR1 MNHEY and CDR2 SVGAGI. This CDR3 is built from 16 residues. J gave up 4 bases and V 5 bases, and 7 bases lay outside the gene matches. The CDR3 here is CASSRRTGGYNEKLFF. CDR3 bases: TGTGCCAGCAGTAGACGGACAGGGGGGTATAATGAAAAACTGTTTTTT.

This chain links TRBV20-1 with TRBJ1-6; D is perhaps TRBD1 (5 bases). V was clipped by 3 bases and J by 6 bases, with 15 bases between them. The CDR3 is 15 residues long. The germline V gene encodes CDR1 DFQATT and CDR2 SNEGSKA (reference sequence). The CDR3, as DNA: TGCAGTGCTAGCGGCAGGGACCGAATTAATTCACCCCTCCACTTT. The encoded protein is CSASGRDRINSPLHF.

The V gene is TRBV7-2, the J gene TRBJ1-1; D unclear. The V gene's germline CDR1 is SGHTA and CDR2 FQGNSA. The length of the CDR3 is 15 residues. The V and J ends lost 2 bases and 6 bases respectively, with 16 bases between them. Here the CDR3 DNA reads TGTGCCAGCAGCTTACAACAGAGGGCAAGATCTGAAGCTTTCTTT. Encoded protein: CASSLQQRARSEAFF.

The J gene is TRBJ2-1, the V gene TRBV4-3; the match to TRBD2 covers 9 bases. The DNA matches TRBJ2-7 better at its end, which makes the J call doubtful. Germline loops: CDR1 LGHNA, CDR2 YSLEER. This CDR3 region has 15 residues. The CDR3 DNA sequence: TGCGCCAGCAGCCGGAATGCCGGGACTAGCAATGAGCAGTACTTC. Its translation: CASSRNAGTSNEQYF.